This T cell receptor beta chain was sequenced during a study of blood T cell repertoires in COVID-19. Profiling relied on immunoSEQ multiplex PCR, and the TCRdb table lists in-frame clones only, not all of them. The sample consists of around 170,000 clones, 75% to 90% of them appearing once. This clone was seen a few times. Germline V gene lookup returns CDR1 SGHTA and CDR2 FQGNSA. The germline V and J ends were trimmed by 0 bases and 3 bases, with 9 bases remaining between them. The length of the CDR3 is 14 residues. This clonotype was obtained from a woman aged 55 to 70 with acute or convalescent COVID-19. Sequenced material: peripheral blood. The chain links TRBV7-2 to TRBJ2-7, with D perhaps matching TRBD1 (5 bases). In DNA, the CDR3 is TGTGCCAGCAGCTTAGCGAAGGGGATCTACGAGCAGTACTTC. It codes for CASSLAKGIYEQYF.